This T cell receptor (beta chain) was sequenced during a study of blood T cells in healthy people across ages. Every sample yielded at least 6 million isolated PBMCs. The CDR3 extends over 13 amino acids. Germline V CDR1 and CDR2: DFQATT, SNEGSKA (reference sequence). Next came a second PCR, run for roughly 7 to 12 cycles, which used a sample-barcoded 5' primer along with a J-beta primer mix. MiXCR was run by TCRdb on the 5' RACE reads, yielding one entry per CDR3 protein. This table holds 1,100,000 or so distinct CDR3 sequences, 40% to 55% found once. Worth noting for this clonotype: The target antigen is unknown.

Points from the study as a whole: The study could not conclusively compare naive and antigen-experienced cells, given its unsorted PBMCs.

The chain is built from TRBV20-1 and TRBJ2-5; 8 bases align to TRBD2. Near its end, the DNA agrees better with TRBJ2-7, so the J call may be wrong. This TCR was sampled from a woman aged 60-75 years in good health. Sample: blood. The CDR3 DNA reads TGCAGTGCTAGCGGGGGGGCGGTGGTCGAGCAGTACTTC. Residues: CSASGGAVVEQYF.